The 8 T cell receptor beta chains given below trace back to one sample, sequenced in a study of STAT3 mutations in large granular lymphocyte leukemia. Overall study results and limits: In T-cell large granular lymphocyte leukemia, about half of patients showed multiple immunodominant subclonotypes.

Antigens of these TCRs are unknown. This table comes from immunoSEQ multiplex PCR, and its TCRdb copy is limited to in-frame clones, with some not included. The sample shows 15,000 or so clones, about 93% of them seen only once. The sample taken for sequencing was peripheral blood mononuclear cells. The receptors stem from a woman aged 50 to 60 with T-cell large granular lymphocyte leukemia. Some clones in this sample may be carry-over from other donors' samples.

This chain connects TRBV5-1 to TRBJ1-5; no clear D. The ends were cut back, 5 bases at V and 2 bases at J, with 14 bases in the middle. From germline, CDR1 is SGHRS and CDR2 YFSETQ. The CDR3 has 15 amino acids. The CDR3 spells CASRRSGAGNQPQHF. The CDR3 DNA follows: TGCGCCAGCAGAAGGTCAGGCGCGGGCAATCAGCCCCAGCATTTT.

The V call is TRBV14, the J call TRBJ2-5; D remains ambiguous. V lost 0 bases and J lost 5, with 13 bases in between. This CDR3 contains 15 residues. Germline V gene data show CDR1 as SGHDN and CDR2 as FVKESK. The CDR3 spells CASSQDYGSRETQYF. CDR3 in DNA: TGTGCCAGCAGCCAAGATTACGGCTCCCGTGAGACCCAGTACTTC.

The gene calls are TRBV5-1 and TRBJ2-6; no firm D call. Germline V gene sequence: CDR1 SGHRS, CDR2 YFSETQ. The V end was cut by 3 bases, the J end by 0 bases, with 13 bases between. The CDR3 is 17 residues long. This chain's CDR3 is CASSSPRQASGANVLTF. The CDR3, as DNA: TGCGCCAGCAGCTCCCCCCGTCAAGCCTCTGGGGCCAACGTCCTGACTTTC.

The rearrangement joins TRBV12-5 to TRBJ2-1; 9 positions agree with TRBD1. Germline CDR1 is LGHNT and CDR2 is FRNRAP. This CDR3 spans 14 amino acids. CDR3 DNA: TGTGCCTCCGTAGGGGGACAGGGATACAATGAGCAGTTCTTC. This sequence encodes CASVGGQGYNEQFF.

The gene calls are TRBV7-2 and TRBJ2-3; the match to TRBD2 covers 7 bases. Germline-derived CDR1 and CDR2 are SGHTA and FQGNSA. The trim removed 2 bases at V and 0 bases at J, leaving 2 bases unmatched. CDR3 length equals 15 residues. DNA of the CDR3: TGTGCCAGCAGCTTAAATAGCGGGAGCACAGATACGCAGTATTTT. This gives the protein CASSLNSGSTDTQYF.

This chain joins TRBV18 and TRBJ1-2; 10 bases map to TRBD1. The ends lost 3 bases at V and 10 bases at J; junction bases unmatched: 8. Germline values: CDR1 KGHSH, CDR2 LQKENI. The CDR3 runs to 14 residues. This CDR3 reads CASSPVRGQGIYTF. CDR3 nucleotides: TGTGCCAGCTCACCCGTGAGGGGACAGGGGATCTACACCTTC.

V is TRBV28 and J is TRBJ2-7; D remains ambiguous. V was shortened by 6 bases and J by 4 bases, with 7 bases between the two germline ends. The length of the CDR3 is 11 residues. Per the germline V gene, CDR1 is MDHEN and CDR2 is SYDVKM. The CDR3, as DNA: TGTGCCAGCAGCTGGGGTTACGAGCAGTACTTC. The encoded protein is CASSWGYEQYF.

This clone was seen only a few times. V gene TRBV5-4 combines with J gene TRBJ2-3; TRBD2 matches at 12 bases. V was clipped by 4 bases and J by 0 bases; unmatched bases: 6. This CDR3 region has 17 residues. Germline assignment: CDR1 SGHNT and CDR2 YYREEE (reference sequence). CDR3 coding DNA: TGTGCCAGCAGCCGAGGAACTAGCGGGAGGAGCACAGATACGCAGTATTTT. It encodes CASSRGTSGRSTDTQYF.